This record looks at one TCR beta chain sequence and its context. Its antigen remains undetermined. No base-level quality is on record; no much larger clone is a single base apart. This specimen belongs to a study of beta chain features in type 1 diabetes (dated by TCRdb to about 2018). Study-level background: Mean age, gender distribution, total cell number and subset yield were not different between patients and healthy donors. A total of roughly 100,000,000 sorted cells were examined across all samples, and the number of cells per subset was strongly correlated with RNA yield. The study compared TCRB repertoires of sorted circulating CD4+ T cell subsets between recently diagnosed type 1 diabetes patients and matched healthy donors. Regulatory and stem cell-like memory subsets were isolated from only 8 patients and about 8 healthy donors, whereas naive and central memory subsets came from all 28 donors. What the authors observed across the whole study: PCR may preferentially amplify shorter templates, but because patient and control samples were amplified and corrected together, any resulting skew would affect both groups equally. Because cDNA was sequenced instead of genomic DNA, activated cells with high expression could be over-represented, although the groups did not differ in activation or CD3 levels. In all four CD4+ subsets, TCRB CDR3 length was moderately but significantly shorter in type 1 diabetes patients. Fewer insertions and more nucleotide deletions at VDJ recombination sites were observed in patients with type 1 diabetes, implying thymic rearrangement abnormalities. HLA sub-analyses involved small numbers of individuals, so any influence of HLA type on TCRB rearrangement remained unresolved. Naive, central memory and regulatory TCRB repertoires appeared more similar among patients than among healthy donors.

CDR1 and CDR2 (SGHNT, YENEEA) derive from the germline V gene. Its CDR3 holds 14 amino acids, cysteine through phenylalanine. Only CDR3 DNA remains: 42 bases, in frame from the first base. Deletion took 5 bases off V and 7 bases off J, with a span of 14 bases between the germline ends. The entire amount of isolated RNA was reverse transcribed using the High Capacity cDNA Reverse Transcription Kit, so the sequenced TCRB transcripts were expressed ones. Deep immunoSEQ sequencing was performed on naive, central memory and regulatory T cell samples, with an average of roughly 4 million total reads per sample. Sorted cells were lysed in RLT buffer, and RNA was extracted using DNase-treated RNeasy Micro or Mini kits according to cell number. To prevent cross-contamination, each cell subset was processed individually, whereas patient and healthy donor samples were processed jointly. TCRB sequences were amplified from cDNA with the immunoSEQ multiplex PCR, producing 87-bp fragments spanning the CDR3 region. Sequencing of the amplicons was done on the Illumina HiSeq platform. The study's processing was this. PCR bias was computationally corrected using synthetic template baselines, reads within Hamming distance 2 were collapsed, and singletons that could not be merged were discarded. Reads were aligned to IMGT to assign V, D and J genes, CDR3 length, and insertions or deletions at six rearrangement sites. Within each subset, clonotype counts were normalized to sorted cell number, after which true diversity and Gini coefficients were computed with the tcR R package. The overlap coefficient, calculated on TCRB nucleotide sequences, was used to quantify repertoire sharing. Out-of-frame TCRB sequences from naive cells were analyzed to stand in for the pre-selection repertoire. TCRdb carries this immuneACCESS record with in-frame sequences only. Its versions omit some clonotypes, under half of them owing to an unresolved V gene in the studies checked, with the rest unexplained. The V and J calls and the clone size are those of that table, but D and trimming were determined from the DNA. This sample has about 640,000 clones in its table, and around 12% of those were observed once. The ten largest clones capture roughly 0.11% of the sample.

A single peripheral blood draw of around 120 mL on average was collected from each donor into heparinised tubes. A BD FACSAria II was used to sort naive, central memory, regulatory and stem cell-like memory CD4+ T cells with a panel that included CD45RO, CCR7, CD25, CD127, CD95 and CD27. A purity above 95% was achieved for all sorted populations. PBMCs were isolated right away by Lymphoprep density gradient centrifugation and were stained directly, without culture. So that batch effects would be minimized, each experiment stained and sorted samples in pairs, pairing one healthy donor with one patient.

The chain is made from TRBV11-3 and TRBJ2-2; the D gene cannot be named for sure. This receptor was identified in a man aged 30 to 45 with type 1 diabetes. Material for sequencing was naive CD4+ T cells from blood. The cell subset or site label, read with the paper, signifies: true naive CD4+ T cells. CDR3 protein: CASSPTPAYGELFF. In nucleotides, the sequence is TGTGCCAGCAGCCCTACCCCAGCCTACGGGGAGCTGTTTTTT.